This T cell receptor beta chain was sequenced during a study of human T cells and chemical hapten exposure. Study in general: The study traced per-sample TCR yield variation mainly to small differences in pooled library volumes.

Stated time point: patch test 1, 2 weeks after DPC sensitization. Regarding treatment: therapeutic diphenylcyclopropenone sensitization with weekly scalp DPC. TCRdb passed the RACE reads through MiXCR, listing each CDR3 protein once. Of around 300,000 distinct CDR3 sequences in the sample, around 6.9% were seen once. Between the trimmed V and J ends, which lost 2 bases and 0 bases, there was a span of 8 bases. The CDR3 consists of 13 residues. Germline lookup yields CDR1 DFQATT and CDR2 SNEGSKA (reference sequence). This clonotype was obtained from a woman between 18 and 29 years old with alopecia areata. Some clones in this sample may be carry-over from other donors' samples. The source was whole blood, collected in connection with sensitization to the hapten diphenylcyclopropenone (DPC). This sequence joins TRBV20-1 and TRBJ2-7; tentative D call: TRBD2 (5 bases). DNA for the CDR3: TGCAGTGCTAGACTTGGGAGCTCCTACGAGCAGTACTTC. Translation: CSARLGSSYEQYF.